Detailed here is one TCR beta chain. Antigen: not known. This specimen belongs to a study of cytomegalovirus exposure and HLA in healthy donors. Study background: Out of 150 million to 200 million T cells, an earlier analysis found roughly 110 million unique TCR beta sequences in total. General study results and limits: After further analysis at a later stage, roughly 15,000 TCR beta sequences were associated with HLA alleles at 0.05 false discovery rate. Most CMV-associated TCR beta chains appeared HLA-restricted in a later analysis. The study reported that TCR beta sequences accurately predicted HLA-A and HLA-B alleles in most subjects.

PCR primers comprised 60 Vbeta and 13 Jbeta primers. Sequencing used immunoSEQ multiplex PCR; TCRdb keeps in-frame clones, though not all of them. The table records around 170,000 clones, about four fifths of them present only once. CDR1 and CDR2 from the germline V gene are SNHLY and FYNNEI. V lost 3 bases, J lost 2 bases, and 8 bases lay in between. This CDR3 comprises 13 residues. The receptor's source is a woman aged 45-65 years in good health and CMV-seropositive. The sample consisted of PBMCs. The chain uses TRBV2 and TRBJ2-7; D unclear. The chain's CDR3 is CASSDRRTYEQYF. The CDR3 DNA sequence: TGTGCCAGCAGTGATCGGAGAACCTACGAGCAGTACTTC.